A selection of T cell receptor beta chains follows, all from one sample in a study of shared clonotypes between healthy human individuals. Sequenced by immunoSEQ multiplex PCR; TCRdb stores in-frame clones only, minus some. The sample lists some 2.1 million clones, 90% to 95% seen once, with around 1.7% in the top ten. The specimen was naive CD8+ T cells from PBMCs. The origin of the receptors is a man aged 18 to 29 in good health. Some clones in this sample may be carry-over from other donors' samples. Both conserved end residues are trimmed from each CDR3. The order of the fields is clone size, J gene, V gene, CDR3 protein. Rows give clone size only sometimes, using once, few, many, or a class for an expanded clone.

NA | TRBJ2-1 | TRBV4-1 | ASSATGSNPYNEQF
NA | TRBJ2-7 | TRBV7-9 | ASRTQAGGHNEQY
once | TRBJ2-1 | TRBV29-1 | SVVIFGEQF
NA | TRBJ2-7 | TRBV5-4 | ASSLGLAGVSSYEQY
NA | TRBJ1-5 | TRBV27 | ASSFYGSNQPQH
NA | TRBJ1-3 | TRBV29-1 | SVYRGSGNTIY
NA | TRBJ2-7 | TRBV4-1 | ASSQGRSYEQY
few | TRBJ1-1 | TRBV27 | ASSLLAPNTEAF
NA | TRBJ2-1 | TRBV5-1 | ASSFLRAGGYNEQF
NA | TRBJ1-4 | TRBV4-1 | ASSQVGPVDEKLF
NA | TRBJ1-1 | TRBV7-8 | ASSSRDAMEAF
NA | TRBJ1-3 | TRBV13 | ASSLGRVSGNTIY
NA | TRBJ2-3 | TRBV30 | AWSSQPGDTQY
NA | TRBJ1-2 | TRBV5-4 | ASSLAAGNGYGYT
NA | NA | TRBV7-9 | ASSPNIAHEQY
once | TRBJ2-7 | TRBV18 | ASSPRDRLHYEQY
once | TRBJ2-7 | TRBV5-4 | ASSFNGIRPGGEQY
once | TRBJ2-7 | TRBV27 | ASSPRTSGSNEQY
NA | TRBJ1-2 | TRBV29-1 | SVDSPWGDPYGYT
NA | TRBJ1-4 | TRBV28 | ASTYRGQKYNEKLF
NA | TRBJ1-1 | TRBV9 | ASSPFGIPGANTEAF
NA | TRBJ2-1 | TRBV27 | ASSLLGAGGPNNEQF
NA | TRBJ1-1 | TRBV28 | ASSPTGTGGLTEAF
NA | TRBJ2-3 | TRBV6-6 | ASSLGHPLHTDTQY
NA | TRBJ2-6 | TRBV5-5 | ASSLAPARQGSGANVLT
NA | TRBJ1-2 | TRBV6-5 | ASSYKTGASGYT
once | TRBJ2-7 | TRBV29-1 | SARLEVDEQY
NA | TRBJ1-2 | TRBV2 | ASSAGTGGYYGYT
NA | TRBJ2-7 | TRBV9 | ASSVTGGDYEQY
NA | TRBJ2-3 | TRBV5-1 | ASSPTGTSSTDTQY
NA | TRBJ1-5 | TRBV5-8 | ASSLSEGYSQPQH
once | TRBJ2-7 | TRBV7-8 | ASSPRGGLASLNEQY
once | TRBJ1-2 | TRBV18 | ASSPPRSLLSNYGYT
NA | TRBJ1-1 | TRBV28 | ASSLAGTGNTEAF
NA | TRBJ2-2 | TRBV11-2 | ASSGRTGGITGELF
NA | TRBJ2-2 | TRBV9 | ASSVTGNTGELF
NA | TRBJ1-1 | TRBV14 | ASRPGMLPGSTEAF